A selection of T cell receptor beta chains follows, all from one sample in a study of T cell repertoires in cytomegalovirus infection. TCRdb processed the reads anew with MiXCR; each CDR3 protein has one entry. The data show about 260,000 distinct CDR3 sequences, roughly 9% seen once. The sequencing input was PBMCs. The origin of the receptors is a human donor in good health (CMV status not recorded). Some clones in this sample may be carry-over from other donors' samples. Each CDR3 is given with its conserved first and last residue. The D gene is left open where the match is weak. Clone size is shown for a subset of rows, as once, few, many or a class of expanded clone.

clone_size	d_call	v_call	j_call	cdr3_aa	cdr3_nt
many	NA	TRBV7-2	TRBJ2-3	CASSLRASTDTQYF	TGTGCCAGCAGCTTAAGGGCCTCCACAGATACGCAGTATTTT
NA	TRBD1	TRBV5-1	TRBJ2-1	CASWTGNSYNEQFF	TGCGCCAGCTGGACAGGGAACTCCTACAATGAGCAGTTCTTC
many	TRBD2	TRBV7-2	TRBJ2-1	CASSLELRGGIGFF	TGTGCCAGCAGCTTGGAACTACGGGGGGGCATAGGGTTCTTC
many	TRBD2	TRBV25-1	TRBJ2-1	CASRLAGGRGFLNEQFF	TGTGCCAGCCGACTAGCGGGGGGGCGTGGTTTCTTGAATGAGCAGTTCTTC
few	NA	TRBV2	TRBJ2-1	CASSVRGPPEQFF	TGTGCCAGCAGTGTCCGGGGCCCCCCGGAGCAGTTCTTC
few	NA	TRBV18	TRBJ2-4	CASSPPGAGKNIQYF	TGTGCCAGCTCACCACCGGGGGCAGGCAAAAACATTCAGTACTTC
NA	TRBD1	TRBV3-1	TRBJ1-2	CASSQDRGQHGYTF	TGTGCCAGCAGCCAAGACAGGGGGCAGCATGGCTACACCTTC
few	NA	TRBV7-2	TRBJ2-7	CASTDYYEQYF	TGTGCCAGCACCGACTACTACGAGCAGTACTTC
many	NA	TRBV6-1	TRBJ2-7	CASSEGWGRYEQYF	TGTGCCAGCAGTGAAGGCTGGGGCCGGTACGAGCAGTACTTC
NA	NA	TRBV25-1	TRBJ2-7	CASSDGNRAEQYF	TGTGCCAGCAGTGACGGAAACAGGGCCGAGCAGTACTTC
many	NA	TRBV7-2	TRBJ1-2	CASSGVRGGGATQGYTF	TGTGCCAGCAGCGGGGTTCGGGGCGGGGGCGCAACTCAAGGCTACACCTTC
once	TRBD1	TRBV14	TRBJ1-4	CASSLGQGVYEKLFF	TGTGCCAGCAGCCTCGGACAGGGAGTATACGAAAAACTGTTTTTT
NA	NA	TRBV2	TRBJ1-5	CASSAFVQPQHF	TGTGCCAGCAGTGCCTTCGTCCAGCCCCAGCATTTT
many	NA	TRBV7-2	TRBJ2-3	CASSFKGGDTQYF	TGTGCCAGCAGCTTTAAGGGGGGAGATACGCAGTATTTT
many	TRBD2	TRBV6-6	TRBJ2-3	CASSPFPSGGGDTQYF	TGTGCCAGCAGTCCTTTTCCTAGCGGGGGTGGAGATACGCAGTATTTT
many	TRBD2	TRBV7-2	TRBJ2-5	CASSLRAGGLKETQYF	TGTGCCAGCAGCTTACGAGCGGGGGGCCTGAAAGAGACCCAGTACTTC
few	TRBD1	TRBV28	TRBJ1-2	CASGLGQGLYGYTF	TGTGCCAGCGGATTAGGACAGGGTCTTTATGGCTACACCTTC
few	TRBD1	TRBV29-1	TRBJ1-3	CSVQISSGTGRSRSGNTIYF	TGCAGCGTTCAAATCTCTTCGGGGACAGGGCGTAGCCGCTCTGGAAACACCATATATTTT
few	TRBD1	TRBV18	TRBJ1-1	CASSLNGQGLKNTEAFF	TGTGCCAGCTCACTCAACGGACAGGGCCTCAAGAACACTGAAGCTTTCTTT
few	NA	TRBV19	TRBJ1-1	CASSIQSYTEAFF	TGTGCCAGTAGTATTCAGAGTTACACTGAAGCTTTCTTT
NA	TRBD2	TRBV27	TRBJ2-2	CASSFLLAGETGELFF	TGTGCCAGCAGTTTTCTACTAGCGGGAGAAACCGGGGAGCTGTTTTTT
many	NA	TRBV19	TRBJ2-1	CASSIDWTYNEQFF	TGTGCCAGTAGTATCGACTGGACCTACAATGAGCAGTTCTTC
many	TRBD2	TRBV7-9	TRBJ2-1	CASSNRGGGAYNEQFF	TGTGCCAGCAGCAATCGAGGCGGGGGGGCCTACAATGAGCAGTTCTTC
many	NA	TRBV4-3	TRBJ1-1	CASSQSPQGMDTEAFF	TGCGCCAGCAGCCAATCCCCTCAGGGGATGGACACTGAAGCTTTCTTT
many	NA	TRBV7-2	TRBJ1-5	CASSLDSPGQPQHF	TGTGCCAGCAGTCTGGACAGCCCTGGCCAGCCCCAGCATTTT